This T cell receptor beta chain is from a study of cytotoxic CD8 clonotypes in ibrutinib-treated CLL. Data came from immunoSEQ multiplex PCR; TCRdb stores just in-frame clones and leaves some out. This sample yields about 300,000 clones, of which more than 70% are seen a single time; 5.6% belongs to the top ten. Concerning this clone: Its antigen is undetermined.

Germline-derived CDR1 and CDR2 are SEHNR and FQNEAQ (reference sequence). Trimming stripped 2 bases from V and 5 bases from J, with 16 bases between. The CDR3 sequence is 16 residues long. The study, taken as a whole, reports: A difference in sampling times existed between sustained-remission and progressing patients.

The sample here was PBMCs, taken at disease progression, from a patient treated with ibrutinib. This rearrangement joins TRBV7-9 to TRBJ2-1; tentative D call: TRBD1 (5 bases). This clonotype was sampled from a human donor with chronic lymphocytic leukemia. The CDR3 region is CASSLPIQGLNNEQFF. DNA for the CDR3: TGTGCCAGCAGCTTACCAATCCAGGGTCTCAACAATGAGCAGTTCTTC.